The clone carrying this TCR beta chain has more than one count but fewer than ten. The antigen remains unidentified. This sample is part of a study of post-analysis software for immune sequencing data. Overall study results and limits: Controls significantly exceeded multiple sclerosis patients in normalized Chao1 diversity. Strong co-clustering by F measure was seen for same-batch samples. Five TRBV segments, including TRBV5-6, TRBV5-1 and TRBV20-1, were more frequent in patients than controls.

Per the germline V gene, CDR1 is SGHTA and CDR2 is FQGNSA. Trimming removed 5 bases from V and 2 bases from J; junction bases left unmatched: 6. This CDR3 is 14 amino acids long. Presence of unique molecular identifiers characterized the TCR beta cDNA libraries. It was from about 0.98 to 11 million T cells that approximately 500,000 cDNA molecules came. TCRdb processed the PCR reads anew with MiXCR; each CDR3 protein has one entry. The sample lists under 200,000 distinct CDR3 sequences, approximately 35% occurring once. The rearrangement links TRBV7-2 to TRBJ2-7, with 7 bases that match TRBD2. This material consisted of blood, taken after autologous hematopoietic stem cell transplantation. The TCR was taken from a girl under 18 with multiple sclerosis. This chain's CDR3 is CASSPLGGTYEQYF. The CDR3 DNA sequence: TGTGCCAGCAGCCCCTTGGGAGGGACCTACGAGCAGTACTTC.